Sequencing of this T cell receptor (beta chain) was carried out in a study of blood T cell repertoires in COVID-19. The wider study: The United States, Italy and Spain provided the acute and convalescent COVID-19 samples.

This clone was seen just once. The CDR3 spans 9 residues. Germline CDR1 MRHNA, CDR2 SNTAGT. V gave up 7 bases and J gave up 15 bases, with 10 bases separating them. Sequencing used immunoSEQ multiplex PCR; TCRdb keeps in-frame clones, though not all of them. The sample carries about 190,000 clones, roughly 80% recorded once. The sequence was collected from a woman in her sixties with acute COVID-19. This chain links TRBV6-4 with TRBJ2-1; D is unresolved. The sequenced material came from PBMCs or T cells enriched from blood (not recorded which). Written as DNA, the CDR3 is TGTGCCAGCAAAAAGAGCCGGTTCTTC. It codes for CASKKSRFF.